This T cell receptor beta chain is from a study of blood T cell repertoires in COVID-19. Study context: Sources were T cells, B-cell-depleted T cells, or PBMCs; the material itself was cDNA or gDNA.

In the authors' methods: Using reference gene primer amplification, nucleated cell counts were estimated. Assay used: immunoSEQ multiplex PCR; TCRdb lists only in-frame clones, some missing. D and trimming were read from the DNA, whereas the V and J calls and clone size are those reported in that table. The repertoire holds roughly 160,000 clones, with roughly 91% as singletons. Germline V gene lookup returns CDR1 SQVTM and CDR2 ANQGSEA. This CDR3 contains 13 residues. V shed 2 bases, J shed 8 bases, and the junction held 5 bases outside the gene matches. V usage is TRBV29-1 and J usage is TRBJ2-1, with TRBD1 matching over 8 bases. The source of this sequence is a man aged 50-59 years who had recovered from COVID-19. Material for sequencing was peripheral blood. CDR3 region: CSVEQNRGYEQFF. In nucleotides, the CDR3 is TGCAGCGTTGAACAAAACAGGGGGTATGAGCAGTTCTTC.